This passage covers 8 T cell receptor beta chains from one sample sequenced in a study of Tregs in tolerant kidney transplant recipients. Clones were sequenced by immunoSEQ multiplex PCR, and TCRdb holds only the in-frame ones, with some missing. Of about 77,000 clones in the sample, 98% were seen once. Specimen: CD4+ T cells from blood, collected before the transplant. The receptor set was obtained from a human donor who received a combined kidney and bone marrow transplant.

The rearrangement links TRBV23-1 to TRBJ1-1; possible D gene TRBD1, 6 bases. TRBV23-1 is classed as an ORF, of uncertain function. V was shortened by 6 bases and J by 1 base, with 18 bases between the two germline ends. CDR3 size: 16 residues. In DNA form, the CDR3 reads TGCGCCAGCAGGAGGAGCTACAGGGAGAGGAACACTGAAGCTTTCTTT. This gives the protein CASRRSYRERNTEAFF.

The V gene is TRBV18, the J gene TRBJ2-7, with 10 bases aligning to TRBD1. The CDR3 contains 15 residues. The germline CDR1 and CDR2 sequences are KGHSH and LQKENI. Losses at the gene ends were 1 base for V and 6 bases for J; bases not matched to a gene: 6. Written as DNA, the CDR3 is TGTGCCAGCTCACCACTCCGGACAGGGGGGCTCGAGCAGTACTTC. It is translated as CASSPLRTGGLEQYF.

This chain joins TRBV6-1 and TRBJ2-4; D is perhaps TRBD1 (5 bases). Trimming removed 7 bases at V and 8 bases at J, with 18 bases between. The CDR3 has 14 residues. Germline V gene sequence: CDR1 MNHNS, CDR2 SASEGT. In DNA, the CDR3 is TGTGCCAGCACCCCCCACAGGAGAGTTGACATTCAGTACTTC. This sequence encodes CASTPHRRVDIQYF.

The CDR3 DNA reads TGTGCCAGCAGCTTATATATGGCCCGGCGGGGGGGCGATCAGCCCCAGCATTTT. It is translated as CASSLYMARRGGDQPQHF. The chain uses TRBV7-9 and TRBJ1-5; a weak D match, TRBD1 (6 bases). V lost 2 bases to trimming and J lost 5 bases, with 22 bases between them. The CDR3 sequence is 18 residues long. The germline V gene encodes CDR1 SEHNR and CDR2 FQNEAQ (reference sequence).

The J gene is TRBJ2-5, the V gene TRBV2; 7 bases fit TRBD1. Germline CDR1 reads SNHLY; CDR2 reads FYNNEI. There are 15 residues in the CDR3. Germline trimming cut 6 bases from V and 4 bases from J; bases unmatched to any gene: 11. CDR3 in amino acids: CASRKRGAGGETQYF. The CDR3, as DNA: TGTGCCAGCAGGAAAAGGGGTGCAGGGGGAGAGACCCAGTACTTC.

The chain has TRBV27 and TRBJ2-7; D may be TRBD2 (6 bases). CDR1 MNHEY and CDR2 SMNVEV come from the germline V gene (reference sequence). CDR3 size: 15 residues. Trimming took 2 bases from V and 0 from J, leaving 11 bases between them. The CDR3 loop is CASSLGTLHSYEQYF. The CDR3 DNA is TGTGCCAGCAGTTTAGGGACTCTACACTCCTACGAGCAGTACTTC.

The CDR3 DNA reads as TGCGCCAGCAGCCAACGGGAGGGCAGCTACGAGCAGTACTTC. Translating gives CASSQREGSYEQYF. The rearrangement links TRBV4-1 to TRBJ2-7; 8 bases map to TRBD2. Germline CDR1 and CDR2: MGHRA and YSYEKL. With 2 bases clipped from V and 3 bases from J, the junction kept 3 bases outside the gene matches. CDR3 length: 14 residues.

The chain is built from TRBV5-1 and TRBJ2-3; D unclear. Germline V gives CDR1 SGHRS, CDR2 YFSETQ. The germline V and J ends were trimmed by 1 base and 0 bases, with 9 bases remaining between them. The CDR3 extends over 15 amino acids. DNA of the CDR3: TGCGCCAGCAGCTTGAGTTTTACTAGCACAGATACGCAGTATTTT. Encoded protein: CASSLSFTSTDTQYF.